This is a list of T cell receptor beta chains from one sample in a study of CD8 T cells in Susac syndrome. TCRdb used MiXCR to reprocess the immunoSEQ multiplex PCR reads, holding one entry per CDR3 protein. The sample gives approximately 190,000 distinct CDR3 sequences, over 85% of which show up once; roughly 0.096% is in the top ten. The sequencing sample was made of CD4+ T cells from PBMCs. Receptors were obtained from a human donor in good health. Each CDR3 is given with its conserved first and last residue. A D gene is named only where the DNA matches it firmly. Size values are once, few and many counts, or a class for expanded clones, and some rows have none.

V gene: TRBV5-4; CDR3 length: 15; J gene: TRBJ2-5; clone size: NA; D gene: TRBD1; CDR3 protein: CASGFPTGTGKTQYF; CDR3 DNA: TGTGCCAGTGGATTCCCGACAGGGACGGGAAAGACCCAGTACTTC
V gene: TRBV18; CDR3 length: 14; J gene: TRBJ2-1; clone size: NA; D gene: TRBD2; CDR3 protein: CASSRGTTYNEQFF; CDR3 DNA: TGTGCCAGCTCACGGGGGACTACGTACAATGAGCAGTTCTTC
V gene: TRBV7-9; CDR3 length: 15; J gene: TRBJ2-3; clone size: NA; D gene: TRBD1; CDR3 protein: CASSKRQGTTDTQYF; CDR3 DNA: TGTGCCAGCAGCAAGAGACAGGGGACCACAGATACGCAGTATTTT
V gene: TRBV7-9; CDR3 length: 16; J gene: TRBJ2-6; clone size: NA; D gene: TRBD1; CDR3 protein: CATAARTGSGANVLTF; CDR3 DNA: TGTGCCACCGCGGCGAGGACAGGCTCTGGGGCCAACGTCCTGACTTTC
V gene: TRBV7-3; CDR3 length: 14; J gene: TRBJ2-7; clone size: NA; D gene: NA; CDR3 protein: CASSPHPDIGEQYF; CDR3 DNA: TGTGCCAGCAGCCCCCACCCAGACATCGGCGAGCAGTACTTC
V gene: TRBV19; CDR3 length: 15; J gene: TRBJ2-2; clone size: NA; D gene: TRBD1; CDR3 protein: CASSGARGRTGELFF; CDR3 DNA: TGTGCCAGTAGTGGGGCCAGGGGGCGGACCGGGGAGCTGTTTTTT
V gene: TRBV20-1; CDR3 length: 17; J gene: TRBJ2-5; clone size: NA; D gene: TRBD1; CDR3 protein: CSAARSLRDRNQETQYF; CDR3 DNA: TGCAGTGCCGCTAGATCTCTCCGGGACAGGAACCAAGAGACCCAGTACTTC
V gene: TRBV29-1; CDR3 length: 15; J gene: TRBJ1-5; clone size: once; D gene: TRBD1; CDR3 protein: CSVELHGTGNQPQHF; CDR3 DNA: TGCAGCGTTGAACTACACGGGACAGGTAATCAGCCCCAGCATTTT
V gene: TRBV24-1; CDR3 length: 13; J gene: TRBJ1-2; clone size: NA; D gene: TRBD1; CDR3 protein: CATSDGTGDGYTF; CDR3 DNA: TGTGCCACCAGTGATGGGACAGGGGATGGCTACACCTTC
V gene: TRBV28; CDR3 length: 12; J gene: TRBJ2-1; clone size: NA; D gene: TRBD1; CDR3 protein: CASGGQGDEQFF; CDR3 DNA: TGTGCCAGCGGGGGACAGGGCGATGAGCAGTTCTTC
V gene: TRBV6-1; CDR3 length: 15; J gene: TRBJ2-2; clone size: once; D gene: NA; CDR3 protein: CASGGAGFMTGELFF; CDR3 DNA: TGTGCCAGCGGTGGTGCAGGGTTTATGACCGGGGAGCTGTTTTTT
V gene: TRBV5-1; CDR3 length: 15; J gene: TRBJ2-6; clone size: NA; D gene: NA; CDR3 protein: CASSLVLSGANVLTF; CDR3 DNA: TGCGCCAGCAGCTTGGTCCTCTCTGGGGCCAACGTCCTGACTTTC
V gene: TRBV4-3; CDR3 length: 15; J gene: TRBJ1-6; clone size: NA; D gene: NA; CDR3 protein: CASSQDRGTNSPLHF; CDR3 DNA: TGCGCCAGCAGCCAAGATCGGGGGACGAATTCACCCCTCCACTTT
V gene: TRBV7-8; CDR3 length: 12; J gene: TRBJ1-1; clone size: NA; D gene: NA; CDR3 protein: CASSLAFREAFF; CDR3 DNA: TGTGCCAGCAGCTTAGCTTTCAGGGAAGCTTTCTTT
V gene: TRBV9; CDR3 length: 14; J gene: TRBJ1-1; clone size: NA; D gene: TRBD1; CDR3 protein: CASNRQGLNTEAFF; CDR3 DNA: TGTGCCAGCAACCGACAGGGTCTGAACACTGAAGCTTTCTTT
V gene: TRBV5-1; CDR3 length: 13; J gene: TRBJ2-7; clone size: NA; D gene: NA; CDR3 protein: CASSLVGGYEQYF; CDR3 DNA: TGCGCCAGCAGCTTGGTTGGGGGCTACGAGCAGTACTTC
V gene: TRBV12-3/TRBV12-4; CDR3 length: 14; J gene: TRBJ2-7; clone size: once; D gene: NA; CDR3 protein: CASSSNRPSYEQYF; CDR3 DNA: TGTGCCAGCAGTTCAAATAGACCCTCCTACGAGCAGTACTTC
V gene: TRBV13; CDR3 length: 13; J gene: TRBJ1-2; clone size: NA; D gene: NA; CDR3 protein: CASSSRTSYGYTF; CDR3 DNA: TGTGCCAGCAGCTCCAGGACCAGCTATGGCTACACCTTC
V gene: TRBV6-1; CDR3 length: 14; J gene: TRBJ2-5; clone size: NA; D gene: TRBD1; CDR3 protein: CASSDGTGQETQYF; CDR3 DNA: TGTGCCAGCAGTGACGGGACAGGGCAAGAGACCCAGTACTTC
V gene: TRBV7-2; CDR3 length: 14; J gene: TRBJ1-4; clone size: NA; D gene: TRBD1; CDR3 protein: CASSSGTGTGKLFF; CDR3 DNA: TGTGCCAGCAGCTCCGGGACAGGGACGGGAAAACTGTTTTTT
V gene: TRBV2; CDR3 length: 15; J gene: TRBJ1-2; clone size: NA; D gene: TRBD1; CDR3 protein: CASRGQGLANYGYTF; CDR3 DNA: TGTGCCAGCAGGGGACAGGGACTAGCTAACTATGGCTACACCTTC
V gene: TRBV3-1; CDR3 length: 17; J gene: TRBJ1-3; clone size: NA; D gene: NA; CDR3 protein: CASSQAGGNKGGNTIYF; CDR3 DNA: TGTGCCAGCAGCCAAGCCGGAGGGAATAAAGGTGGAAACACCATATATTTT
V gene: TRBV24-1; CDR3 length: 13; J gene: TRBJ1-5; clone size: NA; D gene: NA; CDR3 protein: CATSVGGDQPQHF; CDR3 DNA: TGTGCCACCAGTGTGGGAGGGGATCAGCCCCAGCATTTT
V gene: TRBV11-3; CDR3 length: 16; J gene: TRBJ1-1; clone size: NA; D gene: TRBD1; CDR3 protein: CASSQGTGGRNTEAFF; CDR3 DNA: TGTGCCAGCAGCCAGGGGACAGGGGGCCGGAACACTGAAGCTTTCTTT
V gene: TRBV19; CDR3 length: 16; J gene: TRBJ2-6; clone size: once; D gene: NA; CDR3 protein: CASSMGSISGANVLTF; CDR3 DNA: TGTGCCAGTAGTATGGGCAGCATCTCTGGGGCCAACGTCCTGACTTTC
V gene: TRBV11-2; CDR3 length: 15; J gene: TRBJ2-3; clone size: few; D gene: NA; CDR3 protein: CASSLGADRSDTQYF; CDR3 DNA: TGTGCCAGCAGCTTAGGGGCAGACAGAAGCGATACGCAGTATTTT
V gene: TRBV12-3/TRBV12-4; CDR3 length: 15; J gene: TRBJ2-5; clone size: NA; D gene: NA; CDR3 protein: CASSLASRVQETQYF; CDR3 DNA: TGTGCCAGCAGTTTAGCGTCGAGGGTTCAGGAGACCCAGTACTTC
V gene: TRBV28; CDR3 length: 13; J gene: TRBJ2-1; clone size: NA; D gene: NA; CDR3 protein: CASSPDSFNEQFF; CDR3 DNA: TGTGCCAGCAGCCCAGACAGCTTCAATGAGCAGTTCTTC
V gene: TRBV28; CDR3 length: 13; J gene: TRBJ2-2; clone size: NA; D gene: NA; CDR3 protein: CASRYRFTGELFF; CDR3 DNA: TGTGCCAGCAGATACAGGTTTACCGGGGAGCTGTTTTTT
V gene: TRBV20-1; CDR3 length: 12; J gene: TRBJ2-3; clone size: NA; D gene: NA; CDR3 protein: CSASPRTDTQYF; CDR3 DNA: TGCAGTGCTAGCCCAAGGACAGATACGCAGTATTTT
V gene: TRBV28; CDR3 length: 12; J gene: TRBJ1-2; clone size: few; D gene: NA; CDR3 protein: CASSLRGGGYTF; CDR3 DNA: TGTGCCAGCAGTTTAAGGGGAGGAGGCTACACCTTC
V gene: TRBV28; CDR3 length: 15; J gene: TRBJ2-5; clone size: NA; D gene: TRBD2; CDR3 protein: CASSSSGGGQETQYF; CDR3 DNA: TGTGCCAGCAGTTCATCGGGGGGGGGCCAAGAGACCCAGTACTTC
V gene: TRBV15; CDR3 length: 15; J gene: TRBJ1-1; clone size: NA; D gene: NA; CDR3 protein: CATSRDRVLGPEAFF; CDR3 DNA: TGTGCCACCAGTCGTGACCGGGTCCTAGGACCTGAAGCTTTCTTT
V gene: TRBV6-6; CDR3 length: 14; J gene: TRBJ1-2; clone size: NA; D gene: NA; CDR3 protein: CASSYGQPNYGYTF; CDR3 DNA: TGTGCCAGCAGTTACGGGCAGCCTAACTATGGCTACACCTTC
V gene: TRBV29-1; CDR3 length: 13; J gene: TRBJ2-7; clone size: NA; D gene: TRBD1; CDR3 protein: CSAGTGGFNEQYF; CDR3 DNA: TGCAGCGCCGGGACAGGGGGTTTCAACGAGCAGTACTTC
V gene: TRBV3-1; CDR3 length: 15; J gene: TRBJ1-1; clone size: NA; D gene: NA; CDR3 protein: CASSPFGGKNTEAFF; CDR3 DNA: TGTGCCAGCAGCCCTTTCGGGGGCAAGAACACTGAAGCTTTCTTT
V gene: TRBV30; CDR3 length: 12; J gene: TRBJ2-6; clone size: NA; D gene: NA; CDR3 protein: CARGSGANVLTF; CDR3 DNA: TGTGCCCGGGGCTCTGGGGCCAACGTCCTGACTTTC
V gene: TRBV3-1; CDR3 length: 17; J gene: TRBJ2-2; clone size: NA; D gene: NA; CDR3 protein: CASSLTVRRGNTGELFF; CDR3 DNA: TGTGCCAGCAGCCTTACCGTTCGTCGGGGAAACACCGGGGAGCTGTTTTTT
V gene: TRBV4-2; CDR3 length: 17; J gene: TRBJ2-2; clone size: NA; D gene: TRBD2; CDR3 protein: CASSQGGLAVNTGELFF; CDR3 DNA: TGTGCCAGCAGCCAAGGGGGACTAGCCGTTAACACCGGGGAGCTGTTTTTT
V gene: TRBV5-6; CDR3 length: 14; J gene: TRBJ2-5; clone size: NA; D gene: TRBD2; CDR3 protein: CASGRGGYQETQYF; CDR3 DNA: TGTGCCAGCGGGCGCGGGGGGTACCAAGAGACCCAGTACTTC
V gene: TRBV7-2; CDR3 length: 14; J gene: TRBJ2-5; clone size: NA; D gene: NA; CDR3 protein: CASSYPGRQETQYF; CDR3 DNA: TGTGCCAGCAGCTATCCGGGACGCCAAGAGACCCAGTACTTC
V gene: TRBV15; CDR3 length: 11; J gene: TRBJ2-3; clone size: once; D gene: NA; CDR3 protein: CATSSDDSQYF; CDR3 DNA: TGTGCCACCAGCAGCGACGATTCGCAGTATTTT
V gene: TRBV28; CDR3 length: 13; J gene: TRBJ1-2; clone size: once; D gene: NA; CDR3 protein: CASRAPTHYGYTF; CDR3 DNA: TGTGCCAGCAGGGCCCCTACCCACTATGGCTACACCTTC
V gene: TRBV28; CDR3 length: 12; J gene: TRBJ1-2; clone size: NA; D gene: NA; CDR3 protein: CASSSPPSGYTF; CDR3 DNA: TGTGCCAGCAGTTCCCCTCCTTCGGGCTACACCTTC
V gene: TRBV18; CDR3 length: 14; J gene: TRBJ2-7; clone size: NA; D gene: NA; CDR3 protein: CASSPPGRAYEQYF; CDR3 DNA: TGTGCCAGCTCACCACCCGGCCGAGCCTACGAGCAGTACTTC
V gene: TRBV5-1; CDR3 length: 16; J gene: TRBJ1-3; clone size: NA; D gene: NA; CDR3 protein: CASSFGASGTGNTIYF; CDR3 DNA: TGCGCCAGCTCTTTCGGTGCCTCTGGGACTGGAAACACCATATATTTT
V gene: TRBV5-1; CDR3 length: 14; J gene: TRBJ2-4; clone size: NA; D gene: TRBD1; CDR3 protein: CASSWDSLLNIQYF; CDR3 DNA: TGCGCCAGCAGCTGGGACAGTTTGTTAAACATTCAGTACTTC
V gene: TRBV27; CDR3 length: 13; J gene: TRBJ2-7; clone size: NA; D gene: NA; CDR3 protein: CASSRDNSYEQYF; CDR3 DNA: TGTGCCAGCAGTAGGGACAACTCCTACGAGCAGTACTTC
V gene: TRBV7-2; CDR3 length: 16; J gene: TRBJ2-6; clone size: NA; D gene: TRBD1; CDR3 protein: CASSPHQGAGANVLTF; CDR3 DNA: TGTGCCAGCAGCCCCCATCAGGGGGCTGGGGCCAACGTCCTGACTTTC
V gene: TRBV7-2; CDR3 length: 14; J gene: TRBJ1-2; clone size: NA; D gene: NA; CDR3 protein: CASSSRDRLTGYTF; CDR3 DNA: TGTGCCAGCAGCTCAAGAGACAGGTTGACCGGCTACACCTTC
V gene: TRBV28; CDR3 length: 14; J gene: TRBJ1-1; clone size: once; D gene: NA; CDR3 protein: CASSPAASNTEAFF; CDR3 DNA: TGTGCCAGCAGTCCGGCGGCGTCGAACACTGAAGCTTTCTTT
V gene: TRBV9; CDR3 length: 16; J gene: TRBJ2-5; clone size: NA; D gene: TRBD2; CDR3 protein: CASSATTSGGSETQYF; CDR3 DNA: TGTGCCAGCAGCGCGACGACTAGCGGGGGGTCGGAGACCCAGTACTTC
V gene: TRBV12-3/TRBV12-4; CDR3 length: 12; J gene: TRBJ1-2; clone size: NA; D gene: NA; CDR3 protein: CASSFMGYGYTF; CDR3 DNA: TGTGCCAGCAGTTTTATGGGTTATGGCTACACCTTC
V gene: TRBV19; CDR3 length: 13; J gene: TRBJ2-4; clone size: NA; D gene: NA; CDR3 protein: CESRGPGGNIQYF; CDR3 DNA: TGTGAAAGTCGGGGTCCCGGGGGAAACATTCAGTACTTC
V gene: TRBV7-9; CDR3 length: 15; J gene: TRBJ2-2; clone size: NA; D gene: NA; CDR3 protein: CASSLDGLPERELFF; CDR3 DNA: TGTGCCAGCAGCTTAGACGGCCTCCCCGAGAGGGAGCTGTTTTTT
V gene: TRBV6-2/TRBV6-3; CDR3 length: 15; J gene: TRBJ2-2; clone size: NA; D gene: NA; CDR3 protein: CASSPRGRNTGELFF; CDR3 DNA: TGTGCCAGCAGTCCCCGGGGCAGGAACACCGGGGAGCTGTTTTTT
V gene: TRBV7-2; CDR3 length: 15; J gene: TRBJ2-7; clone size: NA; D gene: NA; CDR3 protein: CASSLVWGPSYEQYF; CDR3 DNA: TGTGCCAGCAGCTTAGTCTGGGGGCCGTCCTACGAGCAGTACTTC